Listed here are 4 T cell receptor beta chains from one sample, sequenced in a study of blood T cells in healthy people across ages. A sample-barcoded 5' primer and a J-beta primer mix were used in a second PCR of roughly 6 to 11 cycles. TCRdb fed the 5' RACE reads into MiXCR, producing one record per CDR3 protein. The sample lists more than 450,000 distinct CDR3 sequences, 27% occurring once. These same records also appear under a second study, on T cells of mothers and their children.

Source material: blood. The receptors come from a boy aged 2 to 10 in good health.

This chain uses TRBV29-1 with TRBJ2-5, with D tentatively TRBD2 (5 bases). The DNA matches TRBJ2-7 better at its end, which makes the J call doubtful. Germline CDR1 and CDR2: SQVTM and ANQGSEA. The CDR3 is made up of 12 amino acids. CDR3 in amino acids: CSVEEEGYEQYF. The DNA for the CDR3 is TGCAGCGTTGAAGAAGAGGGCTACGAGCAGTACTTC.

The CDR3 nucleotides are TGTGCCAGCAGCTTAGCTAGCGGGAGGCCCTACGAGCAGTACTTC. It encodes CASSLASGRPYEQYF. The gene calls are TRBV13 and TRBJ2-7; 11 nucleotides line up with TRBD2. The CDR3 is 15 amino acids. CDR1 is PRHDT, CDR2 FYEKMQ, per germline (reference sequence). V trimming: 1 base; J trimming: 2 bases; junction bases outside the gene matches: 1. The full variable domain, completed using reference TRBV13 and TRBJ2-7, is AAGVIQSPRHLIKEKRETATLKCYPIPRHDTVYWYQQGPGQDPQFLISFYEKMQSDKGSIPDRFSAQQFSDYHSELNMSSLELGDSALYFCASSLASGRPYEQYFGPGTRLTVT.

This clonotype was observed a few times. DNA for the CDR3: TGCAGTGCTCCGCCCACAGGGGCGGGGGAGACCCAGTACTTC. Encoded protein: CSAPPTGAGETQYF. This sequence joins TRBV20-1 and TRBJ2-5, with a weak D call TRBD1 (7 bases). Germline V gene sequence: CDR1 DFQATT, CDR2 SNEGSKA (reference sequence). V lost 5 bases and J lost 5, with 18 bases in between. The CDR3 covers 14 residues.

This sequence joins TRBV12-3 or TRBV12-4 and TRBJ2-5; 8 positions match TRBD2. Trimming at V came to 3 bases and at J to 1 base, leaving 13 bases not matched to a gene. The CDR3 consists of 18 residues. The CDR3 loop reads CASSFSLVAGGPQETQYF. CDR3 bases: TGTGCCAGCAGTTTTTCATTGGTGGCGGGGGGTCCCCAAGAGACCCAGTACTTC.